This T cell receptor beta chain was identified in a study of T cells in localized non-small cell lung cancer. Data came from immunoSEQ multiplex PCR; TCRdb stores just in-frame clones and leaves some out. The sample carries roughly 36,000 clones, 79% recorded once. Of note for this clone: The antigen remains undetermined.

General study points: When the top 100 tumor clones were examined, a median about 60 of them also appeared in the adjacent lung, which was paired and uninvolved. Heterogeneity within the tumor remains possible, as just one region underwent sequencing. Greater blood T cell density accompanied longer overall survival.

The CDR3 loop spans 12 amino acids. Between the trimmed V and J ends, which lost 2 bases and 5 bases, there was a span of 7 bases. CDR1 is SGHRS and CDR2 is YFSETQ in the germline V gene. This chain links TRBV5-1 with TRBJ2-5; D is ambiguous. Sequences were derived from PBMCs, sampled before any cancer treatment. This clonotype originated in a woman aged 40-70 years with stage II squamous cell lung carcinoma. The CDR3 nucleotides read TGCGCCAGCAGCTTTTTCAGGGAGACCCAGTACTTC. The encoded protein is CASSFFRETQYF.